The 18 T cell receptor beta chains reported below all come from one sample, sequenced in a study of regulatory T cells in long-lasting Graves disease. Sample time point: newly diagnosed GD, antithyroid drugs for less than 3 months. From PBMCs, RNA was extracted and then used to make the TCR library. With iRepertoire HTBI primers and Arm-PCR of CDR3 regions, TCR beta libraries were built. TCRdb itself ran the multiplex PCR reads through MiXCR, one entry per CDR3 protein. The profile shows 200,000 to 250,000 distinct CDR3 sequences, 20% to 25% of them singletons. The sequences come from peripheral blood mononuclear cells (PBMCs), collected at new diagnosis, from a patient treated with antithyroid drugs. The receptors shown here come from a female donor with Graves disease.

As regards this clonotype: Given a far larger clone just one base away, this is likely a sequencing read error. CDR3 sequence: CASSLERGPGQPQHF. The CDR3 DNA sequence: TGTGCCAGCAGCTTAGAGAGAGGCCCTGGACAGCCCCAGCATTTT. The chain couples TRBV7-9 to TRBJ1-5; D unresolved. The CDR3 extends over 15 amino acids. CDR1 and CDR2 from the germline V gene are SEHNR and FQNEAQ (reference sequence). V lost 1 base, J lost 7 bases, and 14 bases lay in between.

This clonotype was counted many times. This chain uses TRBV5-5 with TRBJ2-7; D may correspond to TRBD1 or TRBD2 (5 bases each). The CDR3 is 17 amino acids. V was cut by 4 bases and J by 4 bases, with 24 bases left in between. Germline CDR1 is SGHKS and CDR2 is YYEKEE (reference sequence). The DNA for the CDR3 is TGTGCCAGCAGCGGGGACCGTTCCCTGGGTCCAAGGTACGAGCAGTACTTC. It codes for CASSGDRSLGPRYEQYF.

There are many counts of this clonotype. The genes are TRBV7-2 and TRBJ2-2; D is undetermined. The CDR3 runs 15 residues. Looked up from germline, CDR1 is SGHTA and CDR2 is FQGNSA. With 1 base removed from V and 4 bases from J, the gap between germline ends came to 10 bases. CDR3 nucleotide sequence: TGTGCCAGCAGCTTAGATTGGCAGATCACCGGGGAGCTGTTTTTT. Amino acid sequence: CASSLDWQITGELFF.

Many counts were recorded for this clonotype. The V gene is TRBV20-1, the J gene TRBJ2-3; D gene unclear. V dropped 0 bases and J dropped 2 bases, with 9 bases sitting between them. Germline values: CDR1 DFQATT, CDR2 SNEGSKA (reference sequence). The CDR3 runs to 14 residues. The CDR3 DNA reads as TGCAGTGCTAGAGATGCTAGTATCACAGATACGCAGTATTTT. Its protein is CSARDASITDTQYF.

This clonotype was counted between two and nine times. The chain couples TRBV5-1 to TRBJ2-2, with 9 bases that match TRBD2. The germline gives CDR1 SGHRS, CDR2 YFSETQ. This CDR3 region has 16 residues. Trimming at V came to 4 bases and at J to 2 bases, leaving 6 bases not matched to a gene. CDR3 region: CASSNPTSGNTGELFF. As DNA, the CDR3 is TGCGCCAGCAGCAATCCGACTAGCGGTAACACCGGGGAGCTGTTTTTT.

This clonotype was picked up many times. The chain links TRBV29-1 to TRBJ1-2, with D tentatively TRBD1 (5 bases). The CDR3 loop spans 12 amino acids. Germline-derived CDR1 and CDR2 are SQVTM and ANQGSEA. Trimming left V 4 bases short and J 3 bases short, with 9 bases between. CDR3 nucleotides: TGCAGCGTTGCATGGGGCTACTATGGCTACACCTTC. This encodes CSVAWGYYGYTF.

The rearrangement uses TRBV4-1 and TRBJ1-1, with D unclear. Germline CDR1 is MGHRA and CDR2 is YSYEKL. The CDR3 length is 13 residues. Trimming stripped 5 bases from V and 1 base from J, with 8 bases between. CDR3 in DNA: TGCGCCAGCAGCGGGTTCTCGAACACTGAAGCTTTCTTT. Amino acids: CASSGFSNTEAFF.

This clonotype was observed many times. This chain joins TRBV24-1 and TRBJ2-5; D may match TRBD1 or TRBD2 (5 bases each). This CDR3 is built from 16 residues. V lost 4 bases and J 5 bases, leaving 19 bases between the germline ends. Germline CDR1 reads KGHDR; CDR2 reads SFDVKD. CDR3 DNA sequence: TGTGCCACCAGTGAACCGGGACCGATAGTTACGGAGACCCAGTACTTC. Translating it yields CATSEPGPIVTETQYF.

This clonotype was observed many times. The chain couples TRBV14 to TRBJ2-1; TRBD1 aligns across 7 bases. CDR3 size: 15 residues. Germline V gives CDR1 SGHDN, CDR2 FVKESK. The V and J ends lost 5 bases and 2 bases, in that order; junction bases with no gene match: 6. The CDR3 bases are TGTGCCAGCAGCTTACCCGGGACAGCCTACAATGAGCAGTTCTTC. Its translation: CASSLPGTAYNEQFF.

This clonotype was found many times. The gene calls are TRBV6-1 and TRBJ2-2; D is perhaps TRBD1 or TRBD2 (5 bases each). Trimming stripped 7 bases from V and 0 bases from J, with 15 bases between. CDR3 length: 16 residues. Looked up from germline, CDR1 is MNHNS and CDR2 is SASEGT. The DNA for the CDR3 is TGTGCCAGCATCCAGCTGGGACCCTCGAACACCGGGGAGCTGTTTTTT. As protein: CASIQLGPSNTGELFF.

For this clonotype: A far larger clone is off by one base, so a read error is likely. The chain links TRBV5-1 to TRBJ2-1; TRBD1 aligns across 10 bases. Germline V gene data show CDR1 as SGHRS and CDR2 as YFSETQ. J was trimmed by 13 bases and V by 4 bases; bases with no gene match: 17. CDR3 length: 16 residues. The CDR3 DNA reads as TGCGCCAGCAGCAGATCGACAGGGGGCTCTCACGAGACCCAGTTCTTC. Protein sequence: CASSRSTGGSHETQFF.

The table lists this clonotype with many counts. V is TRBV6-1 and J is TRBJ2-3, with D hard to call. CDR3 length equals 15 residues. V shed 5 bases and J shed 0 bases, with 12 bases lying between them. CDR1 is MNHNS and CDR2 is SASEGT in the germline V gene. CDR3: CASSPRGFSTDTQYF. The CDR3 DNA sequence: TGTGCCAGCAGTCCCCGAGGCTTCAGCACAGATACGCAGTATTTT.

The DNA for the CDR3 is TGTGCCAGCAGTCGAAGGGGGGGAGGCGCCGAGACCCAGTACTTC. Its protein is CASSRRGGGAETQYF. This rearrangement joins TRBV2 to TRBJ2-3; possible D gene TRBD2, 7 bases. The DNA end is more similar to TRBJ2-5, so the J call may be wrong. This CDR3 has 15 residues. Germline CDR1 reads SNHLY; CDR2 reads FYNNEI.

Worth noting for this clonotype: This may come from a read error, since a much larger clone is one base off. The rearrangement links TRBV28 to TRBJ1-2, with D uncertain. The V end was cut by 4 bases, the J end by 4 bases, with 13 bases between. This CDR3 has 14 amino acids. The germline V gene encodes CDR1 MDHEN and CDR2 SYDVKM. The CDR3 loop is CASSSSERIYGYTF. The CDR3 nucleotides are TGTGCCAGCAGTTCATCAGAGAGAATCTATGGCTACACCTTC.

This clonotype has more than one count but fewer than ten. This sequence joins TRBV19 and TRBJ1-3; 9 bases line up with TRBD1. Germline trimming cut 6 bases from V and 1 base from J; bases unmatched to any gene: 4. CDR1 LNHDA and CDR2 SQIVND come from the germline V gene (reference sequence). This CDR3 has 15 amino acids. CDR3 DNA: TGTGCCAGTAGCCCCGGGACAGGGTCTGGAAACACCATATATTTT. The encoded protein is CASSPGTGSGNTIYF.

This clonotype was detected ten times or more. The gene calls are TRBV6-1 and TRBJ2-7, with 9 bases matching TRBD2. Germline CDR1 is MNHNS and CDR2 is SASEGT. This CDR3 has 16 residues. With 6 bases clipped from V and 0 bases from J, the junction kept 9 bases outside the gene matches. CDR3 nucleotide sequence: TGTGCCAGCAGGTCCGGACTAGCGAAAGCCTCCTACGAGCAGTACTTC. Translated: CASRSGLAKASYEQYF.

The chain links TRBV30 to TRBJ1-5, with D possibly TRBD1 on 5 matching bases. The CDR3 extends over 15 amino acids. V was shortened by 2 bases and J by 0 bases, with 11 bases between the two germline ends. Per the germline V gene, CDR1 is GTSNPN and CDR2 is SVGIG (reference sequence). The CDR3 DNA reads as TGTGCCTGGAGTCGACAGTCTAATAGCAATCAGCCCCAGCATTTT. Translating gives CAWSRQSNSNQPQHF.

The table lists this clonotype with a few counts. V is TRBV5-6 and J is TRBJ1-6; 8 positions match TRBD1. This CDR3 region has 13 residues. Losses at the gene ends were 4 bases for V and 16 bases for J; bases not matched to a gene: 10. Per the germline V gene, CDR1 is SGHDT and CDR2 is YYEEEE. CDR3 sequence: CASSPGGGTVLHF. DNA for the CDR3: TGTGCCAGCAGCCCAGGGGGCGGGACAGTACTCCACTTT.